This TCR beta chain was sequenced for a study of shared clonotypes between healthy human individuals. In the study overall: With ages of 18 to 49, the donors were a couple of women and a few men.

Whole-study findings and limits: Among donors, sharing of clonotypes was expected to be affected by sequencing depth.

This clone came up once. Its antigen is currently unknown. CD45RO negativity and positive selection for CCR7 defined naive CD8 cells, a population that excluded terminally differentiated effector memory CD45RA+ cells. Per the authors' pipeline: Junction-only sequences without quality scores were provided by ImmunoSEQ, so filtering was different. Clones were sequenced by immunoSEQ multiplex PCR, and TCRdb holds only the in-frame ones, with some missing. For V, J and clone size, that table is used; D and trimming come from the DNA. In the table there are about 2 million clones, roughly 94% of which are singletons. CDR3 length: 15 amino acids. Germline V lookup: CDR1 SGHVS, CDR2 FQNEAQ. The germline V and J ends were trimmed by 1 base and 7 bases, with 11 bases remaining between them.

J is TRBJ1-6 and V is TRBV7-8; D unresolved. The material sequenced was naive CD8+ T cells sorted from blood. This sequence originates from a man between 18 and 35 years old in good health. This CDR3 reads CASSLDPALNSPLHF. As DNA, the CDR3 is TGTGCCAGCAGCTTAGATCCGGCGTTGAATTCACCCCTCCACTTT.